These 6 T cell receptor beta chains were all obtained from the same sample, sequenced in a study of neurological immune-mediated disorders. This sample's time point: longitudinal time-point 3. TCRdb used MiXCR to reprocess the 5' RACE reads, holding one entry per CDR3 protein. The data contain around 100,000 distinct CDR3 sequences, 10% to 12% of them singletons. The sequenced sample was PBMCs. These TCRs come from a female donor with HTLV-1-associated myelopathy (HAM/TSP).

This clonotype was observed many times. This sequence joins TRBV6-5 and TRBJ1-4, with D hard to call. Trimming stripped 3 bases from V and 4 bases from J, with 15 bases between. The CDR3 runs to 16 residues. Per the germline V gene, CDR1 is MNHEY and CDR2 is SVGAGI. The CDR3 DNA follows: TGTGCCAGCAGTTATTCAAGGACGCGTGTTAATGAAAAACTGTTTTTT. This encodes CASSYSRTRVNEKLFF.

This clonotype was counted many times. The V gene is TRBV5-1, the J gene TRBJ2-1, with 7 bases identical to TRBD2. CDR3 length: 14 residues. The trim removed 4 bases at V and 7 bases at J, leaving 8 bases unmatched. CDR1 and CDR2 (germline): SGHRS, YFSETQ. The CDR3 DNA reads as TGCGCCAGCAGCCATGGGGAGGGGAGGAATGAGCAGTTCTTC. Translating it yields CASSHGEGRNEQFF. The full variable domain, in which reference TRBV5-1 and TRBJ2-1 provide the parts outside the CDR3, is KAGVTQTPRYLIKTRGQQVTLSCSPISGHRSVSWYQQTPGQGLQFLFEYFSETQRNKGNFPGRFSGRQFSNSRSEMNVSTLELGDSALYLCASSHGEGRNEQFFGPGTRLTVL.

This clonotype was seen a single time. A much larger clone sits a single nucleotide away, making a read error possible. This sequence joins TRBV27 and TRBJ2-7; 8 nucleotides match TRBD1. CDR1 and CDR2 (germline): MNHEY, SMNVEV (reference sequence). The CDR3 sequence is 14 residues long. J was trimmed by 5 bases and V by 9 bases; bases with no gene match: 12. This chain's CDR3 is CASNPGTGINEQYF. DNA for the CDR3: TGTGCCAGTAACCCCGGGACAGGCATCAACGAGCAGTACTTC.

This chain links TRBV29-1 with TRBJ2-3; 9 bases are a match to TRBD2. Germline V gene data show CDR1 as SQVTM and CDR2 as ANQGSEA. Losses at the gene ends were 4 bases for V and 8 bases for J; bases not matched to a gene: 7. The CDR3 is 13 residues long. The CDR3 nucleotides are TGCAGCGTTGGCGCGGGGGGGTGGGTTACGCAGTATTTT. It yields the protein CSVGAGGWVTQYF.

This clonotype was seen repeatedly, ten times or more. CDR3 nucleotide sequence: TGCGCCACCGATACAGGGGACGATACCGGGGAGCTGTTTTTT. This codes for CATDTGDDTGELFF. V is TRBV5-1 and J is TRBJ2-2, with 7 positions matching TRBD1. Trimming took 9 bases from V and 5 from J; bases not matched to a gene: 10. Germline CDR1 reads SGHRS; CDR2 reads YFSETQ. The CDR3 consists of 14 residues.

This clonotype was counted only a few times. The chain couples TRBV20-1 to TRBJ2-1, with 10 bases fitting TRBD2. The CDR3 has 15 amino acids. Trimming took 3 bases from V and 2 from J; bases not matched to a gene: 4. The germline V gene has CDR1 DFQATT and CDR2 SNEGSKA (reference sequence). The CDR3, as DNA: TGCAGTGCTAGGTCGCTAGCGGGGGCCTACAATGAGCAGTTCTTC. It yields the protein CSARSLAGAYNEQFF.